There are many counts of the clone carrying this T cell receptor beta chain. Its antigen is unidentified. This sample is part of a study of T cells after yellow fever vaccination. In the study overall: Researchers used SMART-Seq v4 Ultra Low Input to prepare fractions that had low cell numbers. Findings and caveats of the study: A weaker secondary response peaked on day 5, the primary on day 15.

UMIs were added to TCR cDNA along with a universal primer site when it was made by 5'RACE template switching. TCRdb ran MiXCR on the 5' RACE reads and lists one entry per CDR3 protein. The data hold 50,000 or so distinct CDR3 sequences, with approximately 6.5% observed a single time. Trimming shortened V by 0 bases and J by 6 bases, and 6 bases separated the two germline ends. Germline assignment: CDR1 SGHTA and CDR2 FQGTGA. This CDR3 is built from 13 residues. The V gene is TRBV7-3, the J gene TRBJ2-1, with unresolved D. The clonotype comes from a man younger than 35 who received the YFV17D yellow fever vaccine. The input for sequencing was CD8+ T cells sorted from PBMCs, taken on the day of the first yellow fever vaccination. CDR3 nucleotides: TGTGCCAGCAGCTTAACTGGCAGCAATGAGCAGTTCTTC. Protein product: CASSLTGSNEQFF.